The 4 T cell receptor beta chains presented below share a single source sample, sequenced in a study of PD-1 blockade in classical Hodgkin lymphoma. Time point given: newly diagnosed, previously untreated cHL patient sample. Assay: immunoSEQ multiplex PCR; the TCRdb copy retains only in-frame clones and omits some. Found here are about 46,000 clones, roughly 93% of them singletons; the top ten hold about 5.3%. Sequencing input: peripheral blood mononuclear cells (PBMCs). The receptor source for this set is a human donor with classical Hodgkin lymphoma.

This clone came up a few times. The gene calls are TRBV5-1 and TRBJ2-1; 8 positions match TRBD2. CDR3 length: 16 residues. Per germline, CDR1 SGHRS and CDR2 YFSETQ. With V trimmed by 1 base and J by 0 bases, 3 bases remained unmatched. The CDR3 DNA sequence: TGCGCCAGCAGCTTGTTTAGCGGGAACTCCTACAATGAGCAGTTCTTC. Translating gives CASSLFSGNSYNEQFF.

This chain joins TRBV30 and TRBJ2-1; D gene ambiguous. With 3 bases removed from V and 9 bases from J, the gap between germline ends came to 18 bases. From germline, CDR1 is GTSNPN and CDR2 SVGIG (reference sequence). This CDR3 has 14 residues. Here the CDR3 reads CAWSRGLLMGEQFF. The CDR3, as DNA: TGTGCCTGGAGCCGAGGCCTGTTAATGGGTGAGCAGTTCTTC.

This clone was detected once. The chain's CDR3 is CASRTGGDEQFF. DNA for the CDR3: TGTGCCAGCAGGACCGGAGGCGATGAGCAGTTCTTC. V is TRBV11-2 and J is TRBJ2-1, with D perhaps matching TRBD2 (5 bases). In germline, CDR1 is SGHAT, CDR2 FQNNGV. The V and J ends lost 6 bases and 8 bases respectively, with 11 bases between them. The CDR3 spans 12 residues.

The CDR3 nucleotides read TGTGCCAGCAGTGAAACCCGGGACATGTCCGTTATTCGTTCCCACAATGAGCAGTTCTTC. As protein: CASSETRDMSVIRSHNEQFF. The V and J genes are TRBV6-1 and TRBJ2-1; TRBD1 is a possible D gene (6 bases). Germline V gene lookup returns CDR1 MNHNS and CDR2 SASEGT. CDR3 size: 20 residues. V was trimmed by 2 bases and J by 5 bases, leaving 28 bases between them.